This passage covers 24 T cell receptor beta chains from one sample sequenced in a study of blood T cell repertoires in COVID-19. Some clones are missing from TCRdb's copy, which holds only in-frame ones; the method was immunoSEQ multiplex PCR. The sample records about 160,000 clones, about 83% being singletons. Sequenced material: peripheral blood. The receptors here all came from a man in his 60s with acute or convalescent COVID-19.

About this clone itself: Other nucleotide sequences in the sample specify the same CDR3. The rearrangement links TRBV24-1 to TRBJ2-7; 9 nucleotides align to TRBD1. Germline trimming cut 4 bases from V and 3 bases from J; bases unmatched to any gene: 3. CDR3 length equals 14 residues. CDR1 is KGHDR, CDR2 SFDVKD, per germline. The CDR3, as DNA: TGTGCCACCAGTGACCCGGGACAGGGCTACGAGCAGTACTTC. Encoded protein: CATSDPGQGYEQYF.

In nucleotides, the CDR3 is TGTGCCAGCAGCCAACGGAGGTCTGAAGCTTTCTTT. It specifies CASSQRRSEAFF. The rearrangement links TRBV12-3 or TRBV12-4 to TRBJ1-1, with unresolved D. V was trimmed by 6 bases and J by 6 bases, leaving 11 bases between them. This CDR3 comprises 12 residues.

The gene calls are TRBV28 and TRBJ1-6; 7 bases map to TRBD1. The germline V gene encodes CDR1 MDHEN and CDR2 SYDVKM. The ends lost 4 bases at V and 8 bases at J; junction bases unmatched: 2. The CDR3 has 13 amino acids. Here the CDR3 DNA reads TGTGCCAGCAGTTCTGACAGGGATTCACCCCTCCACTTT. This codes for CASSSDRDSPLHF.

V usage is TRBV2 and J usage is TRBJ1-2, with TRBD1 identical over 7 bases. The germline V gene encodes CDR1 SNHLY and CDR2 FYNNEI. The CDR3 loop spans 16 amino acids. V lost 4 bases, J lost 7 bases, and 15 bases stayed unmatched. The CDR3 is CASSAAGGFSTPGYTF. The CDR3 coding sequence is TGTGCCAGCAGTGCGGCAGGGGGTTTTTCTACTCCTGGCTACACCTTC. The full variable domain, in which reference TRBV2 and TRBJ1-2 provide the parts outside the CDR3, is EPEVTQTPSHQVTQMGQEVILRCVPISNHLYFYWYRQILGQKVEFLVSFYNNEISEKSEIFDDQFSVERPDGSNFTLKIRSTKLEDSAMYFCASSAAGGFSTPGYTFGSGTRLTVV.

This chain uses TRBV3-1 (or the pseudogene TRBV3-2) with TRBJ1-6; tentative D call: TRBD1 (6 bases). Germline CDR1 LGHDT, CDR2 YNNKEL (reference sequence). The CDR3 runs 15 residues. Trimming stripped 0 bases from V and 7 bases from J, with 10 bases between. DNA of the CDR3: TGTGCCAGCAGCCAAGACGGGCAGGGGAATTCACCCCTCCACTTT. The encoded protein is CASSQDGQGNSPLHF.

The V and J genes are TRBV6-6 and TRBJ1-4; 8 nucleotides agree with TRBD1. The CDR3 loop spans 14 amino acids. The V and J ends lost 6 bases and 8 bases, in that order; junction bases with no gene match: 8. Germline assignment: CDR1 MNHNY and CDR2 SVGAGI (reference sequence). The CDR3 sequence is CASRPRGLGEKLFF. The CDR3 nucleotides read TGTGCCAGCAGGCCCAGGGGGCTGGGGGAAAAACTGTTTTTT.

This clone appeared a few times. The CDR3 DNA sequence: TGTGCCAGCAGTTACCCTGACAGGGTGTGGGACTATGGCTACACCTTC. Translation: CASSYPDRVWDYGYTF. The rearrangement uses TRBV6-2 or TRBV6-3 and TRBJ1-2; TRBD1 aligns across 7 bases. The CDR3 spans 16 residues. The V segment lost 2 bases and the J segment 3 bases; nucleotides outside the gene matches: 9. Germline V gives CDR1 MNHEY, CDR2 SVGEGT.

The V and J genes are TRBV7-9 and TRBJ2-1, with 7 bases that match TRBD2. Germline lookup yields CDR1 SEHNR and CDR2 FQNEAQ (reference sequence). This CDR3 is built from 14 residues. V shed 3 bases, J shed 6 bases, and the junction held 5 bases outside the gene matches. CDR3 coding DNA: TGTGCCAGCAGCTTCCGGGGGGACCTCAATGAGCAGTTCTTC. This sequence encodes CASSFRGDLNEQFF. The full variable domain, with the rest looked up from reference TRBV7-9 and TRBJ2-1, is DTGVSQNPRHKITKRGQNVTFRCDPISEHNRLYWYRQTLGQGPEFLTYFQNEAQLEKSRLLSDRFSAERPKGSFSTLEIQRTEQGDSAMYLCASSFRGDLNEQFFGPGTRLTVL.

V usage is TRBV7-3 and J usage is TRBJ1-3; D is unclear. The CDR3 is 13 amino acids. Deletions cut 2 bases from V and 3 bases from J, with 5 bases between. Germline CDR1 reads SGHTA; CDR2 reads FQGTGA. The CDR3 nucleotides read TGTGCCAGCAGCTTATCGGTTGGAAACACCATATATTTT. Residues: CASSLSVGNTIYF.

Here the CDR3 DNA reads TGTGCCAGCAGCTCTCCAGCGGGGGTTACATACAATGAGCAGTTCTTC. Protein sequence: CASSSPAGVTYNEQFF. The chain uses TRBV13 and TRBJ2-1; 8 bases match TRBD2. The V gene end was trimmed by 4 bases and the J gene end by 4 bases; junction bases not matched to a gene: 9. Looked up from germline, CDR1 is PRHDT and CDR2 is FYEKMQ (reference sequence). This CDR3 contains 16 residues.

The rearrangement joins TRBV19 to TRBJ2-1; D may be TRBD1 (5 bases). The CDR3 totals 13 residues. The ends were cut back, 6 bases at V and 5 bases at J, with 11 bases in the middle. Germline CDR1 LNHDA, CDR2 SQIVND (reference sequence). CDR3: CASRSAGNNEQFF. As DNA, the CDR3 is TGTGCCAGTAGATCAGCAGGGAACAATGAGCAGTTCTTC.

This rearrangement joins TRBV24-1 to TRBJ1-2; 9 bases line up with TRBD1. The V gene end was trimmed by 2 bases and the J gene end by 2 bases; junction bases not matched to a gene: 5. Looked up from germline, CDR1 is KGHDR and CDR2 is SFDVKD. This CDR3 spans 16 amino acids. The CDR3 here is CATSDSTGGANYGYTF. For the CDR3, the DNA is TGTGCCACCAGTGATTCCACAGGGGGCGCGAACTATGGCTACACCTTC.

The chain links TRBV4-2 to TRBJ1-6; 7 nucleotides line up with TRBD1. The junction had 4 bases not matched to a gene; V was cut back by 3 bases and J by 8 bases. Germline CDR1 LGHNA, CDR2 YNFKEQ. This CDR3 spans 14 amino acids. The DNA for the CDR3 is TGTGCCAGCAGCCACCCAGACAGGGATTCACCCCTCCACTTT. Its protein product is CASSHPDRDSPLHF.

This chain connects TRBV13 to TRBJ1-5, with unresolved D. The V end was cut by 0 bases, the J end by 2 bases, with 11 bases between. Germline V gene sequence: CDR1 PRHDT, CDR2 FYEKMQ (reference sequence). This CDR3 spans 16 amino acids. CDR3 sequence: CASSLGGSAGNQPQHF. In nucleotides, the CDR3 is TGTGCCAGCAGCTTAGGCGGGTCAGCGGGCAATCAGCCCCAGCATTTT. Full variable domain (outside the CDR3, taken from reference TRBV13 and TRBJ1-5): AAGVIQSPRHLIKEKRETATLKCYPIPRHDTVYWYQQGPGQDPQFLISFYEKMQSDKGSIPDRFSAQQFSDYHSELNMSSLELGDSALYFCASSLGGSAGNQPQHFGDGTRLSIL.

The CDR3 nucleotides are TGTGCCAGCAGCCTGAACAGGTGGAGTGGCTACACCTTC. Amino acids: CASSLNRWSGYTF. The chain uses TRBV12-3 or TRBV12-4 and TRBJ1-2, with a tentative D call TRBD1 (5 bases). The V end was cut by 6 bases, the J end by 7 bases, with 15 bases between. This CDR3 spans 13 amino acids.

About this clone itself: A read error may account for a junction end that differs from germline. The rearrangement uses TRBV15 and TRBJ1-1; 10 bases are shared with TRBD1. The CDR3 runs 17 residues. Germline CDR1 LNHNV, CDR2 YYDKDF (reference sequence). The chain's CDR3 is CATSRDGQGVGLTEAFF. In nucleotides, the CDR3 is TGTGCCACCAGCCGAGACGGACAGGGGGTCGGCCTGACTGAAGCTTTCTTT.

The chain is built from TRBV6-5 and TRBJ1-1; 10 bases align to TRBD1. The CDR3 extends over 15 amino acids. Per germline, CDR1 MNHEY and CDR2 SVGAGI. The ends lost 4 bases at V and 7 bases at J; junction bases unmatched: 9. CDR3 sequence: CASSFWDRGRGEAFF. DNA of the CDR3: TGTGCCAGCAGTTTTTGGGACAGGGGCAGAGGTGAAGCTTTCTTT.

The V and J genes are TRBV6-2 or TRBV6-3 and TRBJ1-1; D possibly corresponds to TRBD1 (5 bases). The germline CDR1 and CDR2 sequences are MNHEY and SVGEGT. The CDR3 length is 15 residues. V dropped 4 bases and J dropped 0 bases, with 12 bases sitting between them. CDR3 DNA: TGTGCCAGCAGTTCCCGGACAAACCTGAACACTGAAGCTTTCTTT. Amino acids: CASSSRTNLNTEAFF.

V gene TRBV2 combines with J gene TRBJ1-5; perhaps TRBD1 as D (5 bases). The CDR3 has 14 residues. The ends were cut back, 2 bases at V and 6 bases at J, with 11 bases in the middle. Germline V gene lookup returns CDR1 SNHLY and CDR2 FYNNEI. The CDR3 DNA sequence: TGTGCCAGCAGTGAAAAGGGGCTTTCTCAGCCCCAGCATTTT. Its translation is CASSEKGLSQPQHF.

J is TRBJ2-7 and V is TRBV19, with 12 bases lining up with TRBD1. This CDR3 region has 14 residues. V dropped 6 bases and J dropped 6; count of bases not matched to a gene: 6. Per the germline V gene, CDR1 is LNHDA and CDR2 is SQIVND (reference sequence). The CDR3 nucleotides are TGTGCCAGTAGGTCCCGGGACAGGGGGCGCGAGCAGTACTTC. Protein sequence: CASRSRDRGREQYF.

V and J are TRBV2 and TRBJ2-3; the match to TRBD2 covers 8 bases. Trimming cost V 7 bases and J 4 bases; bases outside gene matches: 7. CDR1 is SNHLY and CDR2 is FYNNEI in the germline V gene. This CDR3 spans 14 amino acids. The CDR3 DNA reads TGTGCCAGCAACCGACGGGGGGGCCCAGATACGCAGTATTTT. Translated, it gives CASNRRGGPDTQYF.

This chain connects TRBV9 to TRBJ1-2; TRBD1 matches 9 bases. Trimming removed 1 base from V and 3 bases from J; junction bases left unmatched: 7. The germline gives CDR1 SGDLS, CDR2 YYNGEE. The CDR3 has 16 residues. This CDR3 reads CASSVPGTGWDYGYTF. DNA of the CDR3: TGTGCCAGCAGCGTACCCGGGACAGGGTGGGACTATGGCTACACCTTC.

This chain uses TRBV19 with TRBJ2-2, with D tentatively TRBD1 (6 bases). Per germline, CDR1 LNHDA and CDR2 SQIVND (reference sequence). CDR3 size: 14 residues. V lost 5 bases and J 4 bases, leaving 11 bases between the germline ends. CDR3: CASSWAGVTGELFF. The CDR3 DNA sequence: TGTGCCAGTAGTTGGGCAGGGGTCACCGGGGAGCTGTTTTTT.

The CDR3 loop reads CASSGRQFDGTLRGYTF. CDR3 nucleotide sequence: TGTGCCAGCAGCGGTCGACAATTCGACGGTACCTTACGTGGCTACACCTTC. The chain employs TRBV9 and TRBJ1-2; D unclear. Germline CDR1 is SGDLS and CDR2 is YYNGEE. The CDR3 sequence is 17 residues long. Trimming left V 3 bases short and J 7 bases short, with 25 bases between.